This T cell receptor beta chain was obtained from a study of Tregs in tolerant kidney transplant recipients. The overall study: Sorting of CD4+CD25+CD127- cells followed 3-day belatacept mixed lymphocyte reactions, sometimes with roughly 5-day graft donor restimulation. Sorting used antibodies to exclude donor cells.

Findings and limits, study-wide: Tregs expanded with activated donor B cells seemed most donor-specific. Biological reproducibility was not directly addressed in this study.

Clones were read by immunoSEQ multiplex PCR, and TCRdb kept only the in-frame ones, dropping some. This sample has 35,000 to 50,000 clones, with around 95% found just once. Notes on this clone: The antigen is not known.

Germline CDR1 SEHNR, CDR2 FQNEAQ (reference sequence). The CDR3 length is 14 residues. Trimming shortened V by 6 bases and J by 9 bases, and 15 bases separated the two germline ends. The rearrangement uses TRBV7-9 and TRBJ1-6; D may be TRBD1 (6 bases). This receptor was obtained from a human donor in good health. The material sequenced was Tregs from blood cultured with allogeneic cells. The CDR3 loop is CASRTTGEGSPLHF. For the CDR3, the DNA is TGTGCCAGCAGAACGACAGGAGAGGGTTCACCCCTCCACTTT. Together with reference TRBV7-9 and TRBJ1-6, the CDR3 gives the full variable domain: DTGVSQNPRHKITKRGQNVTFRCDPISEHNRLYWYRQTLGQGPEFLTYFQNEAQLEKSRLLSDRFSAERPKGSFSTLEIQRTEQGDSAMYLCASRTTGEGSPLHFGNGTRLTVT.